This entry is about one TCR beta chain. Its specificity is not known. Germline trimming cut 3 bases from V and 6 bases from J; bases unmatched to any gene: 15. CDR3 length: 18 residues. Germline V gene sequence: CDR1 MDHEN, CDR2 SYDVKM. At sampling all donors were nominally healthy, likely with unrecorded immune exposures. The data belong to a study of cytomegalovirus exposure and HLA in healthy donors. Study details: Among over 300 genotyped donors, more than 65% fell in the Caucasian-associated ancestry cluster. Study conclusions and caveats: Most observed TCR sequences were rare, whereas some public TCRs were detected in many donors.

Vbeta (60) and Jbeta (13) primers were used in the PCR. The data were produced by immunoSEQ multiplex PCR, yet TCRdb's version contains in-frame clones alone and is incomplete. This sample yields about 160,000 clones, of which roughly 80% are seen a single time; roughly 4.7% belongs to the top ten. This TCR came from a man younger than 40 in good health and CMV-seronegative. Sample: PBMCs. The chain recombines TRBV28 with TRBJ1-5; 9 nucleotides align to TRBD1. The CDR3 coding sequence is TGTGCCAGCAGTTTGGTGTTGTTGGAGACAGGGGGATTTCAGCCCCAGCATTTT. Translating gives CASSLVLLETGGFQPQHF.